The 19 T cell receptor beta chains below come from one sample, sequenced in a study of OX40 agonist ivuxolimab in advanced cancers. Repertoires were generated with immunoSEQ multiplex PCR, while TCRdb's copy carries only in-frame clones and drops some. The sample has tens of thousands of clones; around 79% are singletons. Source: CD4+ or CD8+ T cells sorted from blood, taken in a trial of the OX40 agonist ivuxolimab. These receptors all come from an adult with an advanced solid tumor such as melanoma, head and neck, liver or kidney cancer.

This clone was detected once. The V gene is TRBV30, the J gene TRBJ1-4; D is uncertain. Deletions cut 1 base from V and 3 bases from J, with 6 bases between. CDR3 length: 13 amino acids. The germline V gene encodes CDR1 GTSNPN and CDR2 SVGIG (reference sequence). The CDR3 loop reads CAWSGQANEKLFF. The CDR3, as DNA: TGTGCCTGGAGTGGGCAGGCTAATGAAAAACTGTTTTTT.

The rearrangement uses TRBV5-1 and TRBJ2-5, with 7 positions matching TRBD2. Trimming at V came to 4 bases and at J to 5 bases, leaving 11 bases not matched to a gene. The germline V gene encodes CDR1 SGHRS and CDR2 YFSETQ. The CDR3 runs to 15 residues. The CDR3 loop reads CASSPTAGEGETQYF. The CDR3, as DNA: TGCGCCAGCAGCCCGACAGCCGGGGAGGGGGAGACCCAGTACTTC.

The J gene is TRBJ2-7, the V gene TRBV7-8; no definite D call. The CDR3 spans 14 residues. Germline CDR1 is SGHVS and CDR2 is FQNEAQ. Trimming cost V 1 base and J 3 bases, with 10 bases left between them. CDR3 sequence: CASSLDGRSYEQYF. DNA for the CDR3: TGTGCCAGCAGCTTAGATGGCCGCAGCTACGAGCAGTACTTC.

This sequence joins TRBV2 and TRBJ2-5; D unclear. Per the germline V gene, CDR1 is SNHLY and CDR2 is FYNNEI. The V end lost 4 bases, the J end lost 5 bases, and 14 bases lay between the germline ends. The CDR3 has 14 residues. DNA for the CDR3: TGTGCCAGCAGTGTACGTCGCCAGCAGGAGACCCAGTACTTC. It codes for CASSVRRQQETQYF.

The chain joins TRBV9 to TRBJ1-6; TRBD1 agrees at 8 bases. Trimming took 3 bases from V and 9 from J; bases not matched to a gene: 5. This CDR3 region has 14 residues. CDR1 and CDR2 from the germline V gene are SGDLS and YYNGEE. CDR3 sequence: CASSAGQVTSPLHF. The DNA for the CDR3 is TGTGCCAGCAGCGCGGGACAGGTAACTTCACCCCTCCACTTT.

This clone has a handful of counts. The chain is built from TRBV4-1 and TRBJ1-6, with D possibly TRBD1 on 5 matching bases. Germline V gene data show CDR1 as MGHRA and CDR2 as YSYEKL. The V end was cut by 1 base, the J end by 1 base, with 23 bases between. This CDR3 region has 21 residues. CDR3 protein: CASSQVLRPGRFSSYNSPLHF. DNA of the CDR3: TGCGCCAGCAGCCAAGTTTTGCGCCCAGGGAGATTTAGTTCCTATAATTCACCCCTCCACTTT.

This chain joins TRBV6-5 and TRBJ2-5, with a possible D match to TRBD1 (5 bases). The assigned J gene may be wrong: the sequence end matches TRBJ2-7 better. Germline V gene sequence: CDR1 MNHEY, CDR2 SVGAGI. The CDR3 has 13 residues. Here the CDR3 DNA reads TGTGCCAGCACGACAGCAGGTTCCTACGAGCAGTACTTC. Amino acids: CASTTAGSYEQYF.

This rearrangement joins TRBV7-9 to TRBJ2-3; 7 bases fit TRBD2. From germline, CDR1 is SEHNR and CDR2 FQNEAQ (reference sequence). This CDR3 is 15 amino acids long. The V gene end was trimmed by 5 bases and the J gene end by 3 bases; junction bases not matched to a gene: 8. The CDR3 DNA follows: TGTGCCAGCAGCGTCCTAGCGGTAGAAACAGATACGCAGTATTTT. This codes for CASSVLAVETDTQYF.

V gene TRBV25-1 combines with J gene TRBJ1-6, with D tentatively TRBD1 (6 bases). The germline V gene encodes CDR1 MGHDK and CDR2 SYGVNS. Trimming removed 7 bases at V and 7 bases at J, with 11 bases between. This CDR3 is built from 13 residues. The CDR3 loop reads CASKDRKNSPLHF. In DNA, the CDR3 is TGTGCCAGCAAAGACAGGAAAAATTCACCCCTCCACTTT.

This clone was counted between two and nine times. The chain uses TRBV27 and TRBJ2-6, with D possibly TRBD1 on 6 matching bases. The V end lost 6 bases, the J end lost 0 bases, and 15 bases lay between the germline ends. The CDR3 spans 17 residues. Germline CDR1 is MNHEY and CDR2 is SMNVEV (reference sequence). CDR3 nucleotides: TGTGCCAGCAGCCCCGCCGCAGGGGCCTCTGGGGCCAACGTCCTGACTTTC. Protein sequence: CASSPAAGASGANVLTF.

The chain carries TRBV7-3 and TRBJ2-1, with no clear D. The CDR3 has 16 residues. Germline V gene lookup returns CDR1 SGHTA and CDR2 FQGTGA. The V and J ends lost 1 base and 6 bases respectively, with 16 bases between them. The CDR3 DNA reads as TGTGCCAGCAGCTTAAGCAGGCACTCACCCTCCAATGAGCAGTTCTTC. Protein sequence: CASSLSRHSPSNEQFF. Complete variable domain (other parts from reference TRBV7-3 and TRBJ2-1): GAGVSQTPSNKVTEKGKYVELRCDPISGHTALYWYRQSLGQGPEFLIYFQGTGAADDSGLPNDRFFAVRPEGSVSTLKIQRTERGDSAVYLCASSLSRHSPSNEQFFGPGTRLTVL.

The V and J genes are TRBV5-5 and TRBJ2-7; tentatively, D is TRBD1 or TRBD2 (5 bases each). This CDR3 comprises 17 residues. Germline V gene lookup returns CDR1 SGHKS and CDR2 YYEKEE (reference sequence). Trimming pared 0 bases from V and 1 base from J, leaving 17 bases between. The CDR3 is CASSLVASERGSYEQYF. CDR3 nucleotide sequence: TGTGCCAGCAGCTTGGTGGCCTCGGAGAGGGGATCCTACGAGCAGTACTTC.

This clone has more than one count but fewer than ten. The rearrangement joins TRBV6-1 to TRBJ1-1; D possibly corresponds to TRBD1 (5 bases). The CDR3 is 15 residues long. CDR1 and CDR2 (germline): MNHNS, SASEGT. V was trimmed by 1 base and J by 3 bases, leaving 12 bases between them. As DNA, the CDR3 is TGTGCCAGCAGTGAAGGCTCGGGGGTTCACACTGAAGCTTTCTTT. Encoded protein: CASSEGSGVHTEAFF.

This clone has only a few counts. The rearrangement links TRBV18 to TRBJ1-5, with TRBD1 matching 8 bases. The germline V gene encodes CDR1 KGHSH and CDR2 LQKENI. V trimming: 0 bases; J trimming: 0 bases; junction bases outside the gene matches: 1. The CDR3 totals 16 residues. CDR3 residues: CASSPPGQASNQPQHF. The CDR3 DNA sequence: TGTGCCAGCTCACCACCGGGACAGGCTAGCAATCAGCCCCAGCATTTT.

To note about this clone: One end of the junction does not line up with germline, which may come from a read error. The J gene is TRBJ2-5, the V gene TRBV15; 8 nucleotides agree with TRBD1. There are 16 residues in the CDR3. In germline, CDR1 is LNHNV, CDR2 YYDKDF (reference sequence). The CDR3 DNA reads as TGTGCCACCAGCAGGGGACAAGGACAGGGACAAGAGGCCCAGTACTTC. Translated: CATSRGQGQGQEAQYF.

V gene TRBV11-3 combines with J gene TRBJ2-3; D remains ambiguous. Between the trimmed V and J ends, which lost 1 base and 2 bases, there was a span of 10 bases. CDR3 length: 15 residues. Germline CDR1 is SGHNT and CDR2 is YENEEA. The CDR3 nucleotides are TGTGCCAGCAGCTTAGGTTCGACCGCCACAGATACGCAGTATTTT. Protein sequence: CASSLGSTATDTQYF.

This chain uses TRBV29-1 with TRBJ2-1; 11 nucleotides match TRBD2. Germline V lookup: CDR1 SQVTM, CDR2 ANQGSEA. V shed 6 bases and J 0 bases; nucleotides not matched to a gene: 13. The CDR3 sequence is 18 residues long. CDR3 in amino acids: CSVIPGASGRSSYNEQFF. The DNA for the CDR3 is TGCAGCGTGATCCCCGGGGCTAGCGGGAGGTCCTCCTACAATGAGCAGTTCTTC.

The rearrangement links TRBV19 to TRBJ1-2; D possibly corresponds to TRBD1 (5 bases). The CDR3 is 15 residues long. Looked up from germline, CDR1 is LNHDA and CDR2 is SQIVND (reference sequence). With 3 bases removed from V and 4 bases from J, the gap between germline ends came to 15 bases. CDR3 bases: TGTGCCAGTAGTATTATACTGCAGGGTGGCTATGGCTACACCTTC. This sequence encodes CASSIILQGGYGYTF.

The J gene is TRBJ2-6, the V gene TRBV5-1; a possible D gene is TRBD2 (5 bases). The CDR3 is 15 residues long. CDR1 is SGHRS, CDR2 YFSETQ, per germline. V gave up 0 bases and J gave up 2 bases, with 6 bases separating them. The chain's CDR3 is CASSLGGPGANVLTF. The CDR3 DNA follows: TGCGCCAGCAGCTTGGGAGGGCCTGGGGCCAACGTCCTGACTTTC.